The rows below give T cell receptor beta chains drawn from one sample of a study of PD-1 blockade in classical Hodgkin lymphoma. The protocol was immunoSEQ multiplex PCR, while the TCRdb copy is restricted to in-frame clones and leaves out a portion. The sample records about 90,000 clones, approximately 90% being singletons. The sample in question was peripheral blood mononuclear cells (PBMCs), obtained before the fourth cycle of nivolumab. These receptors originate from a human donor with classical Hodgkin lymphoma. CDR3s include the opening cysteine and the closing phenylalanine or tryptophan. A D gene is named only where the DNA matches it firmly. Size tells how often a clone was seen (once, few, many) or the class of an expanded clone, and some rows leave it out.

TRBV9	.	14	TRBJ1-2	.	TGTGCCAGCAGCGCTCAAGGGGAAATCGGTGGCTACACCTTC	CASSAQGEIGGYTF
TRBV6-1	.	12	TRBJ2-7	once	TGTGCCAGCAGTGAACCCACTTTCGAGCAGTACTTC	CASSEPTFEQYF
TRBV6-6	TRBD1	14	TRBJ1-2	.	TGTGCCAGCAGTACAGGGGGAGGGCACTACGGCTACACCTTC	CASSTGGGHYGYTF
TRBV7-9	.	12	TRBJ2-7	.	TGTGCCAGCAGCCCGGCTACGTGGGAGCAGTACTTC	CASSPATWEQYF
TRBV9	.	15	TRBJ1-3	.	TGTGCCAGCAGCGCGCTAGGCCTCTCAGGAAACACCATATATTTT	CASSALGLSGNTIYF
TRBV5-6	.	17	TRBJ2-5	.	TGTGCCAGCAGCTTTTGGTTTGGGCAGGGGATAGCAGAGACCCAGTACTTC	CASSFWFGQGIAETQYF
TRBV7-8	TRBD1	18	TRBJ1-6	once	TGTGCCAGCAGGCCCAACTTTGGGACAGGCAGGGCTGAATCACCCCTCCACTTT	CASRPNFGTGRAESPLHF
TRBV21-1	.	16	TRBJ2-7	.	TGTGCCAGCAGCAAACCCCGCGGGACAGGACCCTACGAGCAGTACTTC	CASSKPRGTGPYEQYF
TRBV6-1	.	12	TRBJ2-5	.	TGTGCCAGCGAACCACTCCCGGAGACCCAGTACTTC	CASEPLPETQYF
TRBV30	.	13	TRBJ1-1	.	TGTGCCTGGTCTTACCCCCTGAACACTGAAGCTTTCTTT	CAWSYPLNTEAFF
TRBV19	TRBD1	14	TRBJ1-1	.	TGTGCCAGTAGTCTGACAGGGGTGGGCACTGAAGCTTTCTTT	CASSLTGVGTEAFF
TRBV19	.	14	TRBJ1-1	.	TGTGCCAGTAGGTTCAGGAGTATGAACACTGAAGCTTTCTTT	CASRFRSMNTEAFF
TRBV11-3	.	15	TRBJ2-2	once	TGTGCCAGCAGCTTTGGCTGGATAATTGGCGGGGAGCTGTTTTTT	CASSFGWIIGGELFF
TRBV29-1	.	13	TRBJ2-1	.	TGCAGCGTTGACGGCCAGGGGTCCCATGAGCAGTTCTTC	CSVDGQGSHEQFF
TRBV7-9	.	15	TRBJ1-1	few	TGTGCCAGCAGCTTTCAGGGGCTAGGAAACACTGAAGCTTTCTTT	CASSFQGLGNTEAFF
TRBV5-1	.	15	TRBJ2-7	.	TGCGCCAGCAGCCCTCCCCCGACAGGACGTTACGAGCAGTACTTC	CASSPPPTGRYEQYF
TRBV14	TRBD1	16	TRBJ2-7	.	TGTGCCAGCAGCCAGTTACCGGGACAGGGGGTGGGAGAGCAGTACTTC	CASSQLPGQGVGEQYF
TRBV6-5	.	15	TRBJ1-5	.	TGTGCCAGCAGTTACTCGTTAGGTCACAATCAGCCCCAGCATTTT	CASSYSLGHNQPQHF
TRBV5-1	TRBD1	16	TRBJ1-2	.	TGCGCCAGCAGCTTGGAGGGGGCAAGGGTGAACTATGGCTACACCTTC	CASSLEGARVNYGYTF
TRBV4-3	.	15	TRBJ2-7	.	TGCGCCAGCAGCCCCGAGTTGGGGTATAGGTACGAGCAGTACTTC	CASSPELGYRYEQYF
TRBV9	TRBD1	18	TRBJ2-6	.	TGTGCCAGCAGCGTCTCCGGGACAGGGAGCTCTGGGGCCAACGTCCTGACTTTC	CASSVSGTGSSGANVLTF
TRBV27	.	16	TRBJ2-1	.	TGTGCCAGCAGTACGCTCGGGTGGGAAAACTACAATGAGCAGTTCTTC	CASSTLGWENYNEQFF
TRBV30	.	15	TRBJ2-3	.	TGTGCCTGGCCTAGGGGGTTTTTTTGGCCAGATACGCAGTATTTT	CAWPRGFFWPDTQYF
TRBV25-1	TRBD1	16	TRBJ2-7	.	TGTGCCAGCAGTGTTCTGCAGGGGGCGGGCTCCTACGAGCAGTACTTC	CASSVLQGAGSYEQYF
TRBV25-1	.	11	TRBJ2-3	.	TGTGCCAGCAGAAACACAGATACGCAGTATTTT	CASRNTDTQYF
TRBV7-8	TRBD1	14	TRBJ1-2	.	TGTGCCAGCAGCCTACGGACAGGGCCTTATGGCTACACCTTC	CASSLRTGPYGYTF
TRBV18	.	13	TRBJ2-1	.	TGTGCCAGCTCACCCGTCCCCTACAATGAGCAGTTCTTC	CASSPVPYNEQFF
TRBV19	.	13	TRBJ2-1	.	TGTGCCAGTAGTATTGGAGGGTACAATGAGCAGTTCTTC	CASSIGGYNEQFF
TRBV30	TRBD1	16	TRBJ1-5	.	TGTGCCTGGAGTGTGCAGGGGGATCAGGACAATCAGCCCCAGCATTTT	CAWSVQGDQDNQPQHF
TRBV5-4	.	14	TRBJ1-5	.	TGTGCCAGCAGCTCGGTGGGGCCCAATCAGCCCCAGCATTTT	CASSSVGPNQPQHF
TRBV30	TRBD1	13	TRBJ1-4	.	TGTGCCTGGCAGGGACAGATGAATGAAAAACTGTTTTTT	CAWQGQMNEKLFF